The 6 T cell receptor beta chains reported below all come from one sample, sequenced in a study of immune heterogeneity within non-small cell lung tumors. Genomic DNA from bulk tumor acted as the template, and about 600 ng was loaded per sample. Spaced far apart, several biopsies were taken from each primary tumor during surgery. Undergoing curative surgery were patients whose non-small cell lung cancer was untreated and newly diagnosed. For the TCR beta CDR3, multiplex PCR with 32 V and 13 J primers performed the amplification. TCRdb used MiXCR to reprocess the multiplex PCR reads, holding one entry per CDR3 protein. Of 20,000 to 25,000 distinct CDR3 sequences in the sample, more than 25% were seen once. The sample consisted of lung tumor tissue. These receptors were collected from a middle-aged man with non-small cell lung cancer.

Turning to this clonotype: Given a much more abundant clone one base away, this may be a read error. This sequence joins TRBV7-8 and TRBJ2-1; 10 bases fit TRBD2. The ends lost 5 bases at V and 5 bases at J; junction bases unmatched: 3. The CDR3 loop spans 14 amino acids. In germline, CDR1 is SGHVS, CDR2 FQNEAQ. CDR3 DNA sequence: TGTGCCAGCAGCACTAGCGGGAACCACAATGAGCAGTTCTTC. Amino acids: CASSTSGNHNEQFF.

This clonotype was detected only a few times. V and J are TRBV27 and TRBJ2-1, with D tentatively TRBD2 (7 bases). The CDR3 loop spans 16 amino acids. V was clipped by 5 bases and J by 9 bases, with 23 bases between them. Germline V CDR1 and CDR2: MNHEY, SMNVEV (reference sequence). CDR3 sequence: CASSPLGGGAFGEQFF. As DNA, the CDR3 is TGTGCCAGCAGTCCCCTGGGGGGGGGGGCCTTCGGTGAGCAGTTCTTC.

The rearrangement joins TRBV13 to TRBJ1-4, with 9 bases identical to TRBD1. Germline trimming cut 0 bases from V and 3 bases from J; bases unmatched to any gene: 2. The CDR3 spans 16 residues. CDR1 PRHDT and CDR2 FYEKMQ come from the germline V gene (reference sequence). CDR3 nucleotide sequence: TGTGCCAGCAGCTTAGGACAGGGGGCGCCTAATGAAAAACTGTTTTTT. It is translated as CASSLGQGAPNEKLFF.

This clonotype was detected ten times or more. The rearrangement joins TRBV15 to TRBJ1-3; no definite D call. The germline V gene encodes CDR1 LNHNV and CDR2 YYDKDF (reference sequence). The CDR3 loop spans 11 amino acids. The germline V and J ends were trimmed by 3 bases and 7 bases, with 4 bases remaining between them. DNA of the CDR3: TGTGCCACCAGCAGGGGTAACACCATATATTTT. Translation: CATSRGNTIYF.

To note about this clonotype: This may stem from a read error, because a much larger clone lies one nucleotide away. The CDR3 nucleotides read TGTGCCAGCAGTTACTTAGATCATGGGGCACGTGGCTACACCTTC. Translated, it gives CASSYLDHGARGYTF. The gene calls are TRBV6-2 or TRBV6-3 and TRBJ1-2, with D possibly matching TRBD1 (5 bases). The V gene's germline CDR1 is MNHEY and CDR2 SVGEGT. The length of the CDR3 is 15 residues. V was cut by 1 base and J by 7 bases, with 16 bases left in between.

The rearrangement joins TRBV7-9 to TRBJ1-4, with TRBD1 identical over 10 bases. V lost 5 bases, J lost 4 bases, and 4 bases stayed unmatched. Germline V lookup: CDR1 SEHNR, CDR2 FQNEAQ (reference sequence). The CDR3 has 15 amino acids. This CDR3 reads CASSPGQGNNEKLFF. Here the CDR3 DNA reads TGTGCCAGCAGCCCGGGACAGGGGAATAATGAAAAACTGTTTTTT.